The clone carrying this TCR beta chain has a single count. This specimen belongs to a study of blood T cell repertoires in COVID-19. As processed by the authors: Amplification of reference gene primers was used by the study to estimate nucleated cell counts. Some clones are missing from TCRdb's copy, which holds only in-frame ones; the method was immunoSEQ multiplex PCR. That table is the source of V, J and clone size, and D and trimming were worked out from the DNA. The data hold 200,000 to 300,000 clones, with over 75% observed a single time. Trimming left V 0 bases short and J 1 base short, with 8 bases between. This CDR3 has 15 residues. Germline-derived CDR1 and CDR2 are ENHRY and SYGVKD.

The material sequenced was peripheral blood. The J gene is TRBJ2-3, the V gene TRBV10-3, with D tentatively TRBD2 (5 bases). This TCR was recovered from a woman older than 75 with acute or convalescent COVID-19. The CDR3 coding sequence is TGTGCCATCAGTGAGTCGATGGGAGGCACAGATACGCAGTATTTT. It codes for CAISESMGGTDTQYF.